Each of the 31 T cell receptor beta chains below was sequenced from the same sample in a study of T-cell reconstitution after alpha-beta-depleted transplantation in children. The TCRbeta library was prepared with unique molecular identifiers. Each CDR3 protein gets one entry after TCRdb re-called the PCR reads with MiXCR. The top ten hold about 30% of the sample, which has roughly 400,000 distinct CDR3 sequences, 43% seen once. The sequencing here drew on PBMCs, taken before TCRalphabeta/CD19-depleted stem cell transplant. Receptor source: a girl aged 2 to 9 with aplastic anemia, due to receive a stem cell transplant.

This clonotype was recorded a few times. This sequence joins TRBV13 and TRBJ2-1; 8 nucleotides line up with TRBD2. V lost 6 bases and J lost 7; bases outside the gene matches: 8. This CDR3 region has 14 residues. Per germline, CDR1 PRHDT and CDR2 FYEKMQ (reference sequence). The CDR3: CASRRSGRSNEQFF. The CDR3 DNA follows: TGTGCCAGCAGGAGGAGCGGGAGAAGTAATGAGCAGTTCTTC.

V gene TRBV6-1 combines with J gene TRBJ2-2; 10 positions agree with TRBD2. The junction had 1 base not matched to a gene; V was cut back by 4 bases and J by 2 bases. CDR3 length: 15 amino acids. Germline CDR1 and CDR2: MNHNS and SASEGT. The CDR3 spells CASSGTSGNTGELFF. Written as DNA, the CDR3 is TGTGCCAGCAGTGGGACTAGCGGTAACACCGGGGAGCTGTTTTTT.

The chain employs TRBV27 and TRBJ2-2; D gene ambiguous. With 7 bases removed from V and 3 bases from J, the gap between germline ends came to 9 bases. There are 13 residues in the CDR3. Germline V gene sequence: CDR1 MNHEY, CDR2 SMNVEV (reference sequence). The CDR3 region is CASTSRHTGELFF. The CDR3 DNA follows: TGTGCCAGCACCAGTCGACACACCGGGGAGCTGTTTTTT.

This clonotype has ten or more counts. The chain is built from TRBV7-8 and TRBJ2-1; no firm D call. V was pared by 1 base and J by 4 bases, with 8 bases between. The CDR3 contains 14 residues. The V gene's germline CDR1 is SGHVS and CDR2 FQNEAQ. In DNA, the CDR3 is TGTGCCAGCAGCTTAGGGACGGTATACAATGAGCAGTTCTTC. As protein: CASSLGTVYNEQFF.

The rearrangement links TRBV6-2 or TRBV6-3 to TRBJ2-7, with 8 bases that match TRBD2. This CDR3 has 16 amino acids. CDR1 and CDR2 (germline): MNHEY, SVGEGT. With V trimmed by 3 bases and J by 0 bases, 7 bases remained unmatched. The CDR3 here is CASSYEFTSGSYEQYF. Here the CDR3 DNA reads TGTGCCAGCAGTTATGAGTTTACTAGCGGCTCCTACGAGCAGTACTTC.

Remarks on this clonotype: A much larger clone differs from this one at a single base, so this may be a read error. The CDR3 is CASSSQMGEPFF. The CDR3 DNA reads as TGTGCCAGCAGCTCACAGATGGGTGAGCCGTTCTTC. The rearrangement joins TRBV11-2 to TRBJ2-1, with D unresolved. The CDR3 extends over 12 amino acids. From germline, CDR1 is SGHAT and CDR2 FQNNGV.

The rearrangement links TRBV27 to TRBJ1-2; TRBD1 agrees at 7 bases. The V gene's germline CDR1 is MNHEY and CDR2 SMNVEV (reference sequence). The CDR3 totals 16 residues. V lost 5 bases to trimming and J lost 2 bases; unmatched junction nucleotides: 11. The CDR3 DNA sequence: TGTGCCAGCAGTAACCGGACAGGAAGATCCAACTATGGCTACACCTTC. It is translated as CASSNRTGRSNYGYTF.

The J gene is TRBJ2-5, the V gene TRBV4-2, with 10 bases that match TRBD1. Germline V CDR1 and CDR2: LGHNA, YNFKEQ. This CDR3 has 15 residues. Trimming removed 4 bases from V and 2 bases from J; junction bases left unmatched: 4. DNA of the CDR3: TGTGCCAGCAGCCGACGGACAGGGGGGCAAGAGACCCAGTACTTC. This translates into CASSRRTGGQETQYF.

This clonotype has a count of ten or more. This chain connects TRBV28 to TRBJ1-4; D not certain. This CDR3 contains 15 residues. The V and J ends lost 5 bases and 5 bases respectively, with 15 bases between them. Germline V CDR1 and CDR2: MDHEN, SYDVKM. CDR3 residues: CASSGSSEGNEKLFF. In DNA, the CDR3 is TGTGCCAGCAGTGGCTCGTCGGAGGGCAATGAAAAACTGTTTTTT.

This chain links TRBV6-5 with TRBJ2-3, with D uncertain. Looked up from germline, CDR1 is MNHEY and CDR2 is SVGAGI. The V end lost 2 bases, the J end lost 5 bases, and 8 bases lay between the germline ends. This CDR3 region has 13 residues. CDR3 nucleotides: TGTGCCAGCAGTTACGGTAACGAAGATACGCAGTATTTT. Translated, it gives CASSYGNEDTQYF.

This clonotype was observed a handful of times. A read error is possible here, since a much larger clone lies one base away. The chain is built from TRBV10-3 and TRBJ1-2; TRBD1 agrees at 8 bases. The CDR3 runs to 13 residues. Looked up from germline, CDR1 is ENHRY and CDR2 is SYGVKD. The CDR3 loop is CAISQGASYGDTF. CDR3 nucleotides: TGTGCCATCAGCCAGGGGGCTTCCTATGGCGACACCTTC.

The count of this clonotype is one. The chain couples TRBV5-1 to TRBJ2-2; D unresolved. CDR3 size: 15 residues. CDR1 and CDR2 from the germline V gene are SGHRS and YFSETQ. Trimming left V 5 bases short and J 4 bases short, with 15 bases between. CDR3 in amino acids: CASSKGAAATGELFF. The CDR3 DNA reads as TGCGCCAGCAGTAAGGGTGCGGCGGCCACCGGGGAGCTGTTTTTT.

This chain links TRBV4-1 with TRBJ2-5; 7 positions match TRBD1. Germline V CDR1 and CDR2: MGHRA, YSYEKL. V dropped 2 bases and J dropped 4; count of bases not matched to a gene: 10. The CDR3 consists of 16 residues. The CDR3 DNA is TGCGCCAGCAGCCAATATAACAGGGGATGGGGAGAGACCCAGTACTTC. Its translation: CASSQYNRGWGETQYF.

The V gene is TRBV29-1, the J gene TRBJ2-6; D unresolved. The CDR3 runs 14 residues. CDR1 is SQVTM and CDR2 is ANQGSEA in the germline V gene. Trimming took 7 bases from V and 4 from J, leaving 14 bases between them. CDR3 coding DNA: TGCAGCGCGTTTATGGAGACCGGGGCCAACGTCCTGACTTTC. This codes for CSAFMETGANVLTF.

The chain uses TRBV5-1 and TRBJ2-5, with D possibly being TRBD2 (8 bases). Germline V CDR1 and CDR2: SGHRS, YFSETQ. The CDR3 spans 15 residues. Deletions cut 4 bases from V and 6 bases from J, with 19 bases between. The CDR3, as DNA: TGCGCCAGCAGCCTCACGGGAGGGGGCGCGAAGACCCAGTACTTC. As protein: CASSLTGGGAKTQYF.

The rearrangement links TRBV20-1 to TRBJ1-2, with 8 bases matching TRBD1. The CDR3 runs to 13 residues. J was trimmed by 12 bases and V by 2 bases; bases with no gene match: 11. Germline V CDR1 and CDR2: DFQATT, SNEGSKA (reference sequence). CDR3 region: CSARYWGDRSDTF. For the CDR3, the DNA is TGCAGTGCTAGATACTGGGGGGACAGGAGCGACACCTTC.

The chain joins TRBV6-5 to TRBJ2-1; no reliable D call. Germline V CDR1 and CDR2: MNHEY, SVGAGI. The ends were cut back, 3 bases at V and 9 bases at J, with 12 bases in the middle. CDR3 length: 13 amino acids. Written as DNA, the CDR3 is TGTGCCAGCAGTTATACGGGCACAAGTGAGCAGTTCTTC. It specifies CASSYTGTSEQFF.

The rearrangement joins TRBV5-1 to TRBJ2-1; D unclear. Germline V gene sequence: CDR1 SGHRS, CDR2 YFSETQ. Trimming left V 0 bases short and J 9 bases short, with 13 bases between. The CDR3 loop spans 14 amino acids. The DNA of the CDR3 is TGCGCCAGCAGCTTGGCCGTGTCGGGTACTGAGCAGTTCTTC. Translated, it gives CASSLAVSGTEQFF.

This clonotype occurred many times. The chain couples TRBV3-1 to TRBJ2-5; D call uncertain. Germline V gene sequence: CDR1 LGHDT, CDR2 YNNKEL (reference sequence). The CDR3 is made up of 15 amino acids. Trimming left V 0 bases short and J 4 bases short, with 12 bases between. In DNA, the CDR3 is TGTGCCAGCAGCCAAGATCAAAGGAATCTAGAGACCCAGTACTTC. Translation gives CASSQDQRNLETQYF.

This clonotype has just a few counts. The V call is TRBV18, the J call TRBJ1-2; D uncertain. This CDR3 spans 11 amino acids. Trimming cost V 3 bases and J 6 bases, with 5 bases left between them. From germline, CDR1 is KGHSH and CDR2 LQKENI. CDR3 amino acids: CASSPADGYTF. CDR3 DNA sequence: TGTGCCAGCTCACCGGCAGATGGCTACACCTTC.

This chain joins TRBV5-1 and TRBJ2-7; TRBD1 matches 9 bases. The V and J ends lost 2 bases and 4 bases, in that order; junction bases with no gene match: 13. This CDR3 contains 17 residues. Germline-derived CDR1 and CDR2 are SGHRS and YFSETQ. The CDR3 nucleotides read TGCGCCAGCAGCTTCGGGACAGGGCCGAGGAGAGGTTACGAGCAGTACTTC. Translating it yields CASSFGTGPRRGYEQYF.

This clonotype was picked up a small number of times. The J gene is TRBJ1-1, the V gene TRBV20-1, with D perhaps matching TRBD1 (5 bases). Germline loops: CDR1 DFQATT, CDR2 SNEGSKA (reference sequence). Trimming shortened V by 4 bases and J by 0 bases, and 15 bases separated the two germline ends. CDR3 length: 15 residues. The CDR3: CSATPGDSLNTEAFF. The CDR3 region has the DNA TGCAGTGCTACCCCCGGAGACAGCTTGAACACTGAAGCTTTCTTT.

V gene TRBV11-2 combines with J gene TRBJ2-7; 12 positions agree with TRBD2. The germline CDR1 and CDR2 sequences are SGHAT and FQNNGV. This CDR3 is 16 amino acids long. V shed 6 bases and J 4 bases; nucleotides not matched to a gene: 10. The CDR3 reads CASRFLAGGPFYEQYF. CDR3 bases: TGTGCCAGCAGATTTCTAGCGGGAGGGCCCTTTTACGAGCAGTACTTC.

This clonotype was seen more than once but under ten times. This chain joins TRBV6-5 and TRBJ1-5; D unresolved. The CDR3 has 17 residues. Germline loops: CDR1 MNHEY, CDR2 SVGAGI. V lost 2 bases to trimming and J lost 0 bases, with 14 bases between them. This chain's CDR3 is CASSYGVGDYSNQPQHF. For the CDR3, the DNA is TGTGCCAGCAGTTACGGAGTGGGAGATTATAGCAATCAGCCCCAGCATTTT.

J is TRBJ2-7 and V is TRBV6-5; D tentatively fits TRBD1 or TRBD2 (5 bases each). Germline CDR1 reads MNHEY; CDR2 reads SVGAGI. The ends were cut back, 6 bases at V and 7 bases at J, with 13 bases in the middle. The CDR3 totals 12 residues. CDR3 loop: CASRNGDREQYF. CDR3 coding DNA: TGTGCCAGCAGAAACGGGGACCGAGAGCAGTACTTC.

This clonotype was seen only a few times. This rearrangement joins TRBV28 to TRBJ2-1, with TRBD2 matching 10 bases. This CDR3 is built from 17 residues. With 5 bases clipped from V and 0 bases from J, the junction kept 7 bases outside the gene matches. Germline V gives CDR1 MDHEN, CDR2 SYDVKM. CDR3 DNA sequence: TGTGCCAGCAGTCCCGGACTAGCGGAGAGCTCCTACAATGAGCAGTTCTTC. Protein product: CASSPGLAESSYNEQFF.

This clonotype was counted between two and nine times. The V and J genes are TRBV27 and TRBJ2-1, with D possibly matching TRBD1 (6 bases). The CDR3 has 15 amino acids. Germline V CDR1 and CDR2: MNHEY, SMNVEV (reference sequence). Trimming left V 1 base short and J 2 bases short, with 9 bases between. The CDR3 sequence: CASSLLGAPYNEQFF. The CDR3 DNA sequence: TGTGCCAGCAGTTTATTGGGGGCCCCCTACAATGAGCAGTTCTTC.

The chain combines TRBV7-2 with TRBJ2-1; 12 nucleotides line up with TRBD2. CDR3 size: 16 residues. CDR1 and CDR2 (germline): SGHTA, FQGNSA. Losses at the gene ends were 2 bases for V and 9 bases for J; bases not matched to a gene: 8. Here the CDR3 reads CASSLSWTSGVSEQFF. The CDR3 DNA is TGTGCCAGCAGCTTATCATGGACTAGCGGGGTTAGTGAGCAGTTCTTC.

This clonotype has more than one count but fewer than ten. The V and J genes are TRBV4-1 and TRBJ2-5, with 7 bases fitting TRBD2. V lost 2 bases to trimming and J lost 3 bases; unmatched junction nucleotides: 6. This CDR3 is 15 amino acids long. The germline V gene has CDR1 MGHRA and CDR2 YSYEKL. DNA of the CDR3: TGCGCCAGCAGCCAAAATGGGCTAGCGGAAGAGACCCAGTACTTC. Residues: CASSQNGLAEETQYF.

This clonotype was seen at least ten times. CDR3 bases: TGTGCCAGCAGCGTTCGGGACAACTCCTACGAGCAGTACTTC. Translating it yields CASSVRDNSYEQYF. The chain recombines TRBV11-2 with TRBJ2-7; possible D gene TRBD1, 6 bases. The V end lost 5 bases, the J end lost 0 bases, and 11 bases lay between the germline ends. The germline V gene encodes CDR1 SGHAT and CDR2 FQNNGV. This CDR3 contains 14 residues.

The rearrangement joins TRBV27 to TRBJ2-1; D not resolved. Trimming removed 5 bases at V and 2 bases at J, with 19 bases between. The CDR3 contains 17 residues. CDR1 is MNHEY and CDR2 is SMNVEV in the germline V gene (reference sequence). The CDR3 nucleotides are TGTGCCAGCAGTGAGTCCGGTGTTGGGCTGGCCTACAATGAGCAGTTCTTC. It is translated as CASSESGVGLAYNEQFF.